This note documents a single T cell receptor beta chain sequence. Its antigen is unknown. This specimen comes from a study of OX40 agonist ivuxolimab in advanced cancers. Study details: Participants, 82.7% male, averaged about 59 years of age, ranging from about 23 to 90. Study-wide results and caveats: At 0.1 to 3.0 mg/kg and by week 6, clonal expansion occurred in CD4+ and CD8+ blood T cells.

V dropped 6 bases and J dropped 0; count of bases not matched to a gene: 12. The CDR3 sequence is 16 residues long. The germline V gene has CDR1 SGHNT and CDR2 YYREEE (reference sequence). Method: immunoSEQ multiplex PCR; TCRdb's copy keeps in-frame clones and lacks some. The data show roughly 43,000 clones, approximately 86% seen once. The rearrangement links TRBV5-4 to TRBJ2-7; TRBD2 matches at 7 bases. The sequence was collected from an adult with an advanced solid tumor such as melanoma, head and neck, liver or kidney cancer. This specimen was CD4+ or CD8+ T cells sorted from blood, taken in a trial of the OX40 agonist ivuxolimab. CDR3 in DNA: TGTGCCAGCACATGGGGGGGGATGAAAAGCTCCTACGAGCAGTACTTC. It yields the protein CASTWGGMKSSYEQYF.